This TCR beta chain originates from a study of T cells expressing NK-cell markers. Study-wide background: In sorted CD3+CD56+NKG2C+, CD3+CD56+NKG2C- and CD3+CD56-NKG2C+ T cells, TCR beta repertoires were obtained. One of the eight sequenced donors was seronegative, whereas the other seven were HCMV-seropositive.

TCRdb reprocessed the 5' RACE reads, with one entry per CDR3 protein and no DNA. This table holds more than 120,000 distinct CDR3 sequences. Study-level results: NKG2C+ dominant clonotype frequencies in more than 5 donors were roughly 1.0-7.5% of CD8+ T cells. Four donors showed these clonotypes also leading the CD3+CD56-NKG2C+ fraction.

The CDR3 runs to 14 residues. The germline CDR1 and CDR2 sequences are LGHNA and YSLEER. With respect to this clonotype: The target antigen is unknown.

The chain employs TRBV4-3 and TRBJ2-7; the TRBD1 assignment by TCRdb is unverifiable without DNA. This TCR derives from a man aged 18 to 35 in good health. The sequenced sample was blood T cells: a sorted CD56 or NKG2C T cell subset, CD4+ or CD8+ T cells, or bulk PBMC T cells (not recorded which). The CDR3 spells CASSPSTGSYEQYF.